A selection of T cell receptor beta chains follows, all from one sample in a study of beta chain features in type 1 diabetes. Assay used: immunoSEQ multiplex PCR; TCRdb lists only in-frame clones, some missing. Of around 300,000 clones detected, 11% appear once; the ten largest clones hold 0.015%. Sequencing was performed on naive CD4+ T cells from blood. The receptors here all came from a woman in her 30s in good health. The CDR3 runs from the conserved cysteine through the conserved F or W. A D gene is named only where the DNA matches it firmly. Some rows mark clone size as missing; the rest say once, few, many or name a class of expanded clone.

>few|15|TRBJ2-1|TRBV9|.
CASSVEPSSYNEQFF
TGTGCCAGCAGCGTAGAGCCTAGCTCCTACAATGAGCAGTTCTTC
>.|14|TRBJ1-2|TRBV4-3|.
CASSQSGVSYGYTF
TGCGCCAGCAGCCAATCAGGGGTGTCCTATGGCTACACCTTC
>few|16|TRBJ2-1|TRBV6-5|TRBD2
CASSYGRARLNNEQFF
TGTGCCAGCAGTTACGGGAGGGCTCGACTAAACAATGAGCAGTTCTTC
>.|16|TRBJ2-1|TRBV28|TRBD2
CASSQPGTSGDNEQFF
TGTGCCAGCAGCCAACCCGGGACTAGCGGAGACAATGAGCAGTTCTTC
>.|14|TRBJ2-7|TRBV11-1|TRBD2
CASSLQGGVYEQYF
TGTGCCAGCAGCTTACAGGGAGGGGTTTACGAGCAGTACTTC
>few|16|TRBJ2-7|TRBV5-1|TRBD2
CASSLGGAGGRYEQYF
TGCGCCAGCAGCTTGGGCGGTGCGGGAGGGAGGTACGAGCAGTACTTC
>few|15|TRBJ2-7|TRBV4-1|TRBD2
CASSRDLAGSYEQYF
TGCGCCAGCAGCCGAGACCTAGCGGGGTCCTACGAGCAGTACTTC
>few|17|TRBJ2-3|TRBV14|TRBD2
CASSQEERPGGTDTQYF
TGTGCCAGCAGCCAAGAGGAGCGCCCGGGGGGAACAGATACGCAGTATTTT
>few|16|TRBJ2-3|TRBV4-3|TRBD2
CASSLGRSSGRDTQYF
TGCGCCAGCAGCCTTGGGCGGTCTAGCGGGAGAGATACGCAGTATTTT
>few|14|TRBJ2-1|TRBV5-4|.
CASTVKSGLGEQFF
TGTGCCAGCACCGTAAAAAGCGGGTTGGGTGAGCAGTTCTTC
>.|18|TRBJ2-3|TRBV15|TRBD2
CATSSAELAGVEPDTQYF
TGTGCCACCAGCAGTGCTGAACTAGCGGGAGTCGAGCCAGATACGCAGTATTTT
>.|13|TRBJ2-5|TRBV2|.
CASRRDFQETQYF
TGTGCCAGCAGGAGGGACTTCCAAGAGACCCAGTACTTC
>once|16|TRBJ2-7|TRBV5-4|TRBD1
CASSLWDRAPGREQYF
TGTGCCAGCAGCTTGTGGGACAGGGCCCCAGGTCGCGAGCAGTACTTC
>.|16|TRBJ2-5|TRBV10-3|TRBD1
CAISESGTAARETQYF
TGTGCCATCAGTGAGTCGGGGACAGCAGCTAGGGAGACCCAGTACTTC
>few|15|TRBJ2-1|TRBV29-1|TRBD2
CSVSSGASSYNEQFF
TGCAGCGTCTCTAGCGGGGCCAGCTCCTACAATGAGCAGTTCTTC
>few|15|TRBJ2-7|TRBV5-6|TRBD2
CASRQLAGGAYEQYF
TGTGCCAGCAGACAACTAGCGGGAGGAGCATACGAGCAGTACTTC
>.|14|TRBJ1-1|TRBV25-1|TRBD1
CASSGTGGNTEAFF
TGTGCCAGCAGTGGGACAGGGGGGAACACTGAAGCTTTCTTT
>few|15|TRBJ2-7|TRBV7-9|TRBD1
CASSLEDRGGYEQYF
TGTGCCAGCAGCTTAGAGGACAGGGGAGGCTACGAGCAGTACTTC
>.|16|TRBJ2-3|TRBV7-2|TRBD2
CASSRGLAISTDTQYF
TGTGCCAGCAGCCGGGGACTAGCGATAAGCACAGATACGCAGTATTTT
>.|14|TRBJ2-3|TRBV4-3|.
CASSPDSYTDTQYF
TGCGCCAGCAGCCCGGACAGTTACACAGATACGCAGTATTTT
>.|14|TRBJ1-1|TRBV7-3|.
CASSLSPTGTEAFF
TGTGCCAGCAGCTTAAGCCCCACGGGGACTGAAGCTTTCTTT
>.|14|TRBJ2-1|TRBV7-9|.
CASRGWGDYNEQFF
TGTGCCAGCAGAGGGTGGGGGGACTACAATGAGCAGTTCTTC
>few|14|TRBJ2-7|TRBV4-3|.
CASSPSGSEYEQYF
TGCGCCAGCAGCCCCTCAGGGTCCGAATACGAGCAGTACTTC
>few|15|TRBJ2-5|TRBV5-1|.
CASSLARQLDETQYF
TGCGCCAGCAGCTTGGCCAGGCAGCTTGACGAGACCCAGTACTTC
>few|15|TRBJ2-1|TRBV18|.
CASSPWRDPPNEQFF
TGTGCCAGCTCACCATGGCGGGATCCCCCGAATGAGCAGTTCTTC
>.|12|TRBJ1-1|TRBV30|.
CAWETGNTEAFF
TGTGCCTGGGAGACAGGGAACACTGAAGCTTTCTTT
>.|16|TRBJ2-7|TRBV28|TRBD2
CASSSQGPSGHYEQYF
TGTGCCAGCAGTTCTCAAGGTCCTAGCGGGCACTACGAGCAGTACTTC
>.|17|TRBJ2-5|TRBV14|.
CASSQEEGQGFRETQYF
TGTGCCAGCAGCCAAGAGGAAGGGCAGGGGTTCCGGGAGACCCAGTACTTC
>few|13|TRBJ1-1|TRBV6-6|TRBD1
CASGTDRDTEAFF
TGTGCCAGCGGAACTGACAGGGACACTGAAGCTTTCTTT
>.|13|TRBJ1-2|TRBV5-4|.
CASSLEAGYGYTF
TGTGCCAGCAGCTTGGAGGCAGGTTATGGCTACACCTTC
>.|15|TRBJ2-1|TRBV2|.
CASRPGGGAYNEQFF
TGTGCCAGCAGGCCAGGAGGAGGGGCCTACAATGAGCAGTTCTTC
>few|11|TRBJ1-3|TRBV30|.
CAWSAGNTIYF
TGTGCCTGGAGTGCGGGAAACACCATATATTTT
>few|16|TRBJ2-7|TRBV4-3|TRBD2
CASSQGNPLAGGEQYF
TGCGCCAGCAGCCAAGGCAATCCACTAGCGGGAGGCGAGCAGTACTTC
>.|15|TRBJ2-2|TRBV9|.
CASSSIPPNTGELFF
TGTGCCAGCAGCTCCATCCCCCCGAACACCGGGGAGCTGTTTTTT
>.|15|TRBJ2-1|TRBV5-1|TRBD2
CASSLALAENNEQFF
TGCGCCAGCAGCTTGGCGCTAGCGGAGAACAATGAGCAGTTCTTC
>.|15|TRBJ1-2|TRBV4-3|.
CASSQRGVTVFGYTF
TGCGCCAGCAGCCAGCGAGGAGTCACGGTCTTCGGCTACACCTTC
>few|13|TRBJ1-1|TRBV9|.
CASSVVTNTEAFF
TGTGCCAGCAGCGTAGTGACAAACACTGAAGCTTTCTTT
>few|15|TRBJ2-7|TRBV4-3|TRBD2
CASSQAAGETYEQYF
TGCGCCAGCAGCCAAGCAGCGGGAGAGACCTACGAGCAGTACTTC
>.|18|TRBJ2-7|TRBV7-6|TRBD1
CASSFGGTGTGDSYEQYF
TGTGCCAGCAGCTTTGGGGGGACCGGGACAGGGGATTCCTACGAGCAGTACTTC
>few|13|TRBJ1-1|TRBV6-6|.
CASCPNRNTEAFF
TGTGCCAGCTGCCCTAACAGGAACACTGAAGCTTTCTTT
>few|14|TRBJ2-2|TRBV29-1|TRBD2
CSAEGLAKSGELFF
TGCAGCGCCGAAGGACTAGCAAAATCCGGGGAGCTGTTTTTT
>.|16|TRBJ2-1|TRBV14|TRBD2
CASSPGVLAGYNEQFF
TGTGCCAGCAGCCCGGGCGTACTAGCGGGATATAATGAGCAGTTCTTC
>.|17|TRBJ1-2|TRBV18|.
CASSPRTADLLNYGYTF
TGTGCCAGCTCACCACGGACAGCCGATCTTCTTAACTATGGCTACACCTTC
>few|14|TRBJ2-3|TRBV4-3|TRBD2
CASSPAGDTDTQYF
TGCGCCAGCAGTCCGGCGGGGGACACAGATACGCAGTATTTT
>.|15|TRBJ2-1|TRBV18|TRBD2
CASTLAGTSVNEQFF
TGTGCCAGCACCTTAGCCGGGACTAGTGTCAATGAGCAGTTCTTC
>few|14|TRBJ2-7|TRBV7-9|TRBD1
CASSQQGASYEQYF
TGTGCCAGCAGCCAACAGGGGGCCTCCTACGAGCAGTACTTC
>.|14|TRBJ1-2|TRBV5-4|.
CASSRREVGYGYTF
TGTGCCAGCAGCCGAAGGGAGGTCGGCTATGGCTACACCTTC
>.|13|TRBJ2-1|TRBV14|.
CASSQGLSSEQFF
TGTGCCAGCAGCCAAGGACTCTCCAGTGAGCAGTTCTTC
>few|16|TRBJ2-7|TRBV27|TRBD1
CASSTSGTGKGYEQYF
TGTGCCAGCAGTACTTCCGGGACAGGGAAGGGATACGAGCAGTACTTC
>.|14|TRBJ2-5|TRBV10-2|.
CASSGLGGGETQYF
TGCGCCAGCAGTGGCTTGGGGGGAGGAGAGACCCAGTACTTC
>few|16|TRBJ2-2|TRBV7-9|TRBD2
CASSLYASGSSGELFF
TGTGCCAGCAGCTTGTACGCTAGCGGGAGTTCCGGGGAGCTGTTTTTT
>.|10|TRBJ2-7|TRBV7-9|.
CASGPYEQYF
TGTGCCAGCGGCCCATACGAGCAGTACTTC
>.|16|TRBJ2-2|TRBV5-1|TRBD2
CASSLGLDVQTGELFF
TGCGCCAGCAGCCTCGGACTAGATGTACAGACCGGGGAGCTGTTTTTT
>few|16|TRBJ2-2|TRBV28|TRBD1
CASSPEGTGVFGELFF
TGTGCCAGCAGTCCTGAGGGGACAGGGGTGTTCGGGGAGCTGTTTTTT
>few|20|TRBJ2-4|TRBV4-3|TRBD2
CASSQDGGTSGSLAKNIQYF
TGCGCCAGCAGCCAAGATGGGGGGACTAGCGGGAGTTTGGCCAAAAACATTCAGTACTTC
>few|14|TRBJ2-3|TRBV18|.
CASSRGRTTDTQYF
TGTGCCAGCTCACGAGGAAGAACAACAGATACGCAGTATTTT
>.|13|TRBJ1-5|TRBV29-1|TRBD1
CSVRTGGGQPQHF
TGCAGCGTTCGGACAGGGGGCGGTCAGCCCCAGCATTTT